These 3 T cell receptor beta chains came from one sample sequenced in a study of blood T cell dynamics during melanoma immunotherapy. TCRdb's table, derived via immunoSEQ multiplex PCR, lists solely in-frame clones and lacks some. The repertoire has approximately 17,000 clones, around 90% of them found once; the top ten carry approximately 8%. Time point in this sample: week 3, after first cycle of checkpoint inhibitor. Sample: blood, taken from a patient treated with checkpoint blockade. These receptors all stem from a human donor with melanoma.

Here the CDR3 reads CASRSGGSQPQHF. CDR3 bases: TGTGCCAGCAGGTCGGGGGGCAGCCAGCCCCAGCATTTT. The genes are TRBV2 and TRBJ1-5, with D perhaps TRBD1 (6 bases). Trimming left V 6 bases short and J 7 bases short, with 13 bases between. Germline CDR1 reads SNHLY; CDR2 reads FYNNEI. CDR3 length: 13 amino acids. The whole variable domain, filled in from reference TRBV2 and TRBJ1-5, reads EPEVTQTPSHQVTQMGQEVILRCVPISNHLYFYWYRQILGQKVEFLVSFYNNEISEKSEIFDDQFSVERPDGSNFTLKIRSTKLEDSAMYFCASRSGGSQPQHFGDGTRLSIL.

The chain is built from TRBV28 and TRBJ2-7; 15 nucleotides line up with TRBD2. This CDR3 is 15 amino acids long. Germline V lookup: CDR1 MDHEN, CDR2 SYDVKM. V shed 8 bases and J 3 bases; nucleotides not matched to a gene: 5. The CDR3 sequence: CASGGLAGGYYEQYF. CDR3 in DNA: TGTGCCAGCGGGGGACTAGCGGGAGGCTACTACGAGCAGTACTTC.

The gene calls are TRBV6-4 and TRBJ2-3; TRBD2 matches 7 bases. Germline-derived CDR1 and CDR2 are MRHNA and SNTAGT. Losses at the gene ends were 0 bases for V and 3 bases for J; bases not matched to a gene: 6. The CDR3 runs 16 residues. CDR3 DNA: TGTGCCAGCAGTGACTCGGGTACTAGCGAGACAGATACGCAGTATTTT. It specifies CASSDSGTSETDTQYF.